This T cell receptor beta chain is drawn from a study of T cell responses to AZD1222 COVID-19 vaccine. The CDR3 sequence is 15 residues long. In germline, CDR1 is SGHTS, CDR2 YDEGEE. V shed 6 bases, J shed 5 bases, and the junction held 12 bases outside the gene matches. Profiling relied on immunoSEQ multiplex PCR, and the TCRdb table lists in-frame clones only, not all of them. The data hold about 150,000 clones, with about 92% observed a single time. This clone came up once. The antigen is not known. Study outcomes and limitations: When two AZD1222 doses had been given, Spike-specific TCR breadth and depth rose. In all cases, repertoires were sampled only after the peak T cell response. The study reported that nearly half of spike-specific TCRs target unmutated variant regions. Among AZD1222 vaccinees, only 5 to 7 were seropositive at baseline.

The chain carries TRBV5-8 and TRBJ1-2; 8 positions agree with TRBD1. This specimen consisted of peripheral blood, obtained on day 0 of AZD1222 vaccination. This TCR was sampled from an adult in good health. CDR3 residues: CASNGGQGMGYGYTF. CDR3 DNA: TGTGCCAGCAACGGAGGACAGGGCATGGGGTATGGCTACACCTTC.